This TCR beta chain was recovered during a study of control samples from healthy donors and cancer patients. Using immunoSEQ multiplex PCR, the repertoire was profiled, and TCRdb retains in-frame clones only, with some absent. The sample comprises around 140,000 clones, roughly 94% of which are singletons, and around 14% rests with the top ten. The germline V gene has CDR1 LGHNA and CDR2 YNFKEQ. This CDR3 is built from 13 residues. V dropped 3 bases and J dropped 7 bases, with 13 bases sitting between them. The source material was blood. This chain joins TRBV4-2 and TRBJ2-7; weak D call: TRBD2 (6 bases). The sequence was obtained from a man in his forties in good health. CDR3 DNA sequence: TGTGCCAGCAGCCAGGAGGGGCTACGGGAGCAGTACTTC. Translating gives CASSQEGLREQYF.